In its sample, the clone carrying this TCR beta chain was seen many times. Its antigen is undetermined. TCRdb re-derived calls from the 5' RACE reads in MiXCR, one entry per CDR3 protein. This repertoire shows about 410,000 distinct CDR3 sequences, 15% to 20% found once; its top ten account for 20% to 25%. This sample is drawn from a study of T-cell memory formation after mild COVID-19. General study findings and limits: Clones contracting over day 15 to 85 were CD4/CD8 balanced, with later expanders leaning CD4+. Detection of some responders pre-infection suggested pre-existing cross-reactive memory T cells participated. Largely, contracting CD4+ clones fell within CM and EM, and contracting CD8+ clones within EMRA. Researchers could not confirm that second-wave clones peaking on day 37 targeted SARS-CoV-2.

This clonotype was sampled from a man younger than 35 who had mild COVID-19 (a few samples of this study predate the infection). Cell type and time point are not known. The source material was PBMCs or a T cell subset sorted from them (not recorded which).

CDR3 sequence: CASSAGTDNYGYTF. CDR3 DNA sequence: TGTGCCAGCAGCGCCGGGACGGATAACTATGGCTACACCTTC. V gene TRBV2 combines with J gene TRBJ1-2, with D perhaps TRBD1 (5 bases). CDR1 and CDR2 (germline): SNHLY, FYNNEI. Trimming pared 6 bases from V and 1 base from J, leaving 12 bases between. This CDR3 region has 14 residues.